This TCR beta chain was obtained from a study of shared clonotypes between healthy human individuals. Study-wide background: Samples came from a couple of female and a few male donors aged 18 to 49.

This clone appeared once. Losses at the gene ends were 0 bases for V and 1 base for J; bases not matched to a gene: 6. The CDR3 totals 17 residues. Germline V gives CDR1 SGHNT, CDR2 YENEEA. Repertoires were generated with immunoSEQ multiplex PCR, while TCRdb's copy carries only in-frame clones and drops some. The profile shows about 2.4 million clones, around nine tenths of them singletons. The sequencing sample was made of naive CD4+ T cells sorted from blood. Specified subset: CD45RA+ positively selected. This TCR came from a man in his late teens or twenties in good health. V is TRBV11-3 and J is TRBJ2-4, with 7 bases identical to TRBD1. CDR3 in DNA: TGTGCCAGCAGCTTAGATAGGGGGCGCCTGGCCAAAAACATTCAGTACTTC. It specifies CASSLDRGRLAKNIQYF.